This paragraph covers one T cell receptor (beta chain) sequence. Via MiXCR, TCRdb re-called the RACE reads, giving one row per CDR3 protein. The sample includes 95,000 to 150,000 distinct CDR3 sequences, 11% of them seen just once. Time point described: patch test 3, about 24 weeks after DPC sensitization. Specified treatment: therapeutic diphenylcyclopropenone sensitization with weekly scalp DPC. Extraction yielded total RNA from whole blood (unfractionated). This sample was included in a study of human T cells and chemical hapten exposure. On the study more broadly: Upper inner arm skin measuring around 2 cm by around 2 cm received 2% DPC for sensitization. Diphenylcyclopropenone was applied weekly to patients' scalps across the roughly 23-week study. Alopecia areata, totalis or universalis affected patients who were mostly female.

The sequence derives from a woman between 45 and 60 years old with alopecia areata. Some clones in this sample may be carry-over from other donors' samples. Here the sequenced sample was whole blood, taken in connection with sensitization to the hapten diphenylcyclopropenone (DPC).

CDR3 amino acids: CASSVDKVGATIYNEQFF. The CDR3 DNA reads as TGTGCCAGCAGTGTAGATAAAGTGGGGGCTACTATCTACAATGAGCAGTTCTTC. V usage is TRBV2 and J usage is TRBJ2-1; TRBD1 might be the D (6 bases). V dropped 4 bases and J dropped 3 bases, with 22 bases sitting between them. This CDR3 is 18 amino acids long. Germline assignment: CDR1 SNHLY and CDR2 FYNNEI.